Listed here are 25 T cell receptor beta chains from one sample, sequenced in a study of response to subunit inactivated influenza vaccine. TCRdb ran MiXCR on the RT-PCR reads and lists one entry per CDR3 protein. The table has under 550,000 distinct CDR3 sequences, 6% to 9% seen once. The sample consisted of PBMCs from blood, taken 23 to 25 months after vaccination. The receptors originated from a man aged 50-75 years who received an inactivated influenza vaccine.

This clonotype was found a few times. The chain joins TRBV15 to TRBJ2-4; TRBD1 is a possible D gene (5 bases). The CDR3 is 15 amino acids. Between the trimmed V and J ends, which lost 9 bases and 1 base, there was a span of 16 bases. Germline-derived CDR1 and CDR2 are LNHNV and YYDKDF (reference sequence). CDR3 region: CATTGPGDAKNIQYF. In nucleotides, the CDR3 is TGTGCCACAACAGGCCCCGGCGACGCCAAAAACATTCAGTACTTC.

This clonotype was detected a few times. This chain connects TRBV20-1 to TRBJ2-7; TRBD1 matches 8 bases. Germline trimming cut 4 bases from V and 3 bases from J; bases unmatched to any gene: 8. Germline CDR1 is DFQATT and CDR2 is SNEGSKA (reference sequence). CDR3 length: 14 amino acids. The CDR3 bases are TGCAGTGCTAATCACCGGGACAGGTTCTACGAGCAGTACTTC. This encodes CSANHRDRFYEQYF.

The chain combines TRBV5-5 with TRBJ1-5; D is possibly TRBD1 (6 bases). Trimming pared 0 bases from V and 4 bases from J, leaving 11 bases between. The CDR3 has 15 residues. Germline loops: CDR1 SGHKS, CDR2 YYEKEE (reference sequence). CDR3 sequence: CASSLGRGLNQPQHF. CDR3 sequence (DNA): TGTGCCAGCAGCTTGGGCAGGGGTCTGAATCAGCCCCAGCATTTT.

This sequence joins TRBV10-3 and TRBJ2-2; 8 bases line up with TRBD2. The CDR3 has 15 amino acids. V shed 3 bases and J 7 bases; nucleotides not matched to a gene: 7. Germline values: CDR1 ENHRY, CDR2 SYGVKD. The CDR3 DNA is TGTGCCATCAGTGAACCTAGCGGGTTCGTCGGGGAGCTGTTTTTT. It specifies CAISEPSGFVGELFF.

Worth noting for this clonotype: A read error may account for a junction end that differs from germline. The chain uses TRBV11-2 and TRBJ2-7; no reliable D call. The CDR3 extends over 11 amino acids. Germline CDR1 reads SGHAT; CDR2 reads FQNNGV. Here the CDR3 DNA reads TGTGCCAGCAGCTTAGTGGCCGAGCAGCACTTC. This codes for CASSLVAEQHF.

The chain is built from TRBV18 and TRBJ2-5; 7 nucleotides agree with TRBD1. The V gene's germline CDR1 is KGHSH and CDR2 LQKENI. This CDR3 region has 14 residues. V gave up 2 bases and J gave up 2 bases; unmatched junction bases: 2. The CDR3 is CASSPRQGQETQYF. The CDR3 bases are TGTGCCAGCTCACCAAGACAGGGACAAGAGACCCAGTACTTC.

In DNA form, the CDR3 reads TGCGCCAGCAGCCAAGTATACAGGCATCCAACTAATGAAAAACTGTTTTTT. Translated: CASSQVYRHPTNEKLFF. The gene calls are TRBV4-3 and TRBJ1-4, with TRBD1 as a possible D gene (5 bases). In germline, CDR1 is LGHNA, CDR2 YSLEER. V lost 1 base, J lost 0 bases, and 12 bases lay in between. The CDR3 has 17 residues.

This clonotype was seen only a few times. The genes are TRBV20-1 and TRBJ1-2; a weak D match, TRBD1 (5 bases). The V gene lost 6 bases and the J gene lost 2 bases, with 19 bases spanning the gap. Germline loops: CDR1 DFQATT, CDR2 SNEGSKA (reference sequence). CDR3 length equals 15 residues. Written as DNA, the CDR3 is TGCAGTGCCCCTTTGGAGGGGAGCTTAAACTATGGCTACACCTTC. Translation gives CSAPLEGSLNYGYTF.

This clonotype was picked up many times. The V and J genes are TRBV5-1 and TRBJ2-7; 7 nucleotides line up with TRBD1. With V trimmed by 3 bases and J by 3 bases, 15 bases remained unmatched. Germline CDR1 SGHRS, CDR2 YFSETQ. The CDR3 loop spans 17 amino acids. The CDR3 protein is CASSSISGTVGYYEQYF. The CDR3 DNA reads TGCGCCAGCAGCTCGATCTCCGGGACAGTAGGCTACTACGAGCAGTACTTC.

This clonotype showed up many times. The J gene is TRBJ2-7, the V gene TRBV7-6; 14 bases map to TRBD2. After removal of 4 bases from V and 10 bases from J, the junction contained 6 bases not matched to a gene. Germline V gene sequence: CDR1 SGHVS, CDR2 FNYEAQ. The CDR3 totals 14 residues. The CDR3 protein is CASSSRGTSGRQYF. The CDR3 nucleotides read TGTGCCAGCAGCTCTCGCGGGACTAGCGGGAGACAGTACTTC.

This clonotype has a count of ten or more. This chain uses TRBV4-2 with TRBJ1-2; TRBD1 matches 10 bases. V was pared by 4 bases and J by 4 bases, with 15 bases of the junction left unmatched. The CDR3 runs 18 residues. Germline V lookup: CDR1 LGHNA, CDR2 YNFKEQ. CDR3 sequence: CASSRAATGQGKIYGYTF. The DNA of the CDR3 is TGTGCCAGCAGCCGAGCGGCGACGGGACAGGGGAAGATCTATGGCTACACCTTC.

This rearrangement joins TRBV3-1 to TRBJ1-2, with 8 bases that match TRBD1. Germline V gene data show CDR1 as LGHDT and CDR2 as YNNKEL (reference sequence). Losses at the gene ends were 4 bases for V and 4 bases for J; bases not matched to a gene: 14. The CDR3 sequence is 17 residues long. CDR3 coding DNA: TGTGCCAGCAGCCCCCTAAGGACAGGGAAGGAGGGCTATGGCTACACCTTC. Protein: CASSPLRTGKEGYGYTF.

This clonotype was recorded many times. This chain connects TRBV24-1 to TRBJ2-5, with 7 nucleotides matching TRBD1. J was trimmed by 5 bases and V by 4 bases; bases with no gene match: 6. The CDR3 length is 14 residues. From germline, CDR1 is KGHDR and CDR2 SFDVKD. The CDR3 loop reads CATSDTGEIETQYF. The CDR3 DNA reads as TGTGCCACCAGTGACACAGGGGAGATTGAGACCCAGTACTTC.

This clonotype turned up a few times. V usage is TRBV9 and J usage is TRBJ2-1; tentatively, D is TRBD2 (6 bases). Trimming left V 4 bases short and J 5 bases short, with 19 bases between. The CDR3 spans 16 residues. CDR1 is SGDLS, CDR2 YYNGEE, per germline. CDR3: CASSPRGGALDNEQFF. The CDR3 bases are TGTGCCAGCAGCCCACGCGGAGGGGCTTTGGACAATGAGCAGTTCTTC.

This clonotype was picked up a small number of times. This chain joins TRBV12-3 or TRBV12-4 and TRBJ2-1; D gene unclear. The CDR3 runs to 16 residues. The V end lost 2 bases, the J end lost 6 bases, and 17 bases lay between the germline ends. The CDR3 protein is CASSLSTPLYFNEQFF. The CDR3, as DNA: TGTGCCAGCAGTTTATCGACTCCCCTTTACTTCAATGAGCAGTTCTTC.

This clonotype came up many times. The chain links TRBV10-3 to TRBJ2-3; 7 nucleotides line up with TRBD2. The CDR3 covers 13 residues. With 7 bases clipped from V and 0 bases from J, the junction kept 1 base outside the gene matches. Germline values: CDR1 ENHRY, CDR2 SYGVKD. The CDR3 DNA sequence: TGTGCCATCAATAGCGGGAGCACAGATACGCAGTATTTT. It yields the protein CAINSGSTDTQYF.

This clonotype was picked up a small number of times. The V call is TRBV15, the J call TRBJ2-5; D may be TRBD1 or TRBD2 (6 bases each). V was cut by 2 bases and J by 6 bases, with 16 bases left in between. The CDR3 consists of 15 residues. Germline V lookup: CDR1 LNHNV, CDR2 YYDKDF (reference sequence). The CDR3 region has the DNA TGTGCCACCAGCAGATACGGGGGCCGGGAAAAGACCCAGTACTTC. Protein: CATSRYGGREKTQYF.

This chain uses TRBV6-5 with TRBJ2-3; possible D gene TRBD2, 7 bases. Germline V CDR1 and CDR2: MNHEY, SVGAGI. Trimming removed 0 bases at V and 10 bases at J, with 29 bases between. The CDR3 consists of 19 residues. The CDR3 sequence: CASSYSLGAGASVPYPQYF. Written as DNA, the CDR3 is TGTGCCAGCAGTTACTCACTGGGGGCGGGAGCGAGCGTTCCATATCCGCAGTATTTT.

This clonotype was recorded at least ten times. The chain has TRBV10-3 and TRBJ2-2; maybe TRBD2 (6 bases). V lost 6 bases to trimming and J lost 2 bases, with 16 bases between them. The CDR3 length is 16 residues. Germline-derived CDR1 and CDR2 are ENHRY and SYGVKD. Here the CDR3 reads CAISFAPGLNTGELFF. The CDR3 DNA sequence: TGTGCCATCAGCTTCGCCCCGGGACTTAACACCGGGGAGCTGTTTTTT.

A few counts support this clonotype. The rearrangement uses TRBV5-1 and TRBJ2-3; 13 bases are a match to TRBD2. J lost 3 bases, V lost 4 bases, and 5 bases had no gene match. This CDR3 is 16 amino acids long. Germline loops: CDR1 SGHRS, CDR2 YFSETQ. DNA for the CDR3: TGCGCCAGCAGCACGGGGACTAGCGGGACAACAGATACGCAGTATTTT. It yields the protein CASSTGTSGTTDTQYF.

This clonotype was observed a few times. The genes are TRBV12-3 or TRBV12-4 and TRBJ1-2; 10 positions match TRBD1. V lost 4 bases to trimming and J lost 5 bases; unmatched junction nucleotides: 7. This CDR3 is built from 15 residues. CDR3 nucleotide sequence: TGTGCCAGCAGTTCCGCCGGGACAGGGGATTATGGCTACACCTTC. It codes for CASSSAGTGDYGYTF.

This clonotype showed up just a few times. V gene TRBV5-1 combines with J gene TRBJ2-2, with unresolved D. Trimming removed 0 bases from V and 2 bases from J, with 11 bases in between. The CDR3 is 16 amino acids. Germline V lookup: CDR1 SGHRS, CDR2 YFSETQ. DNA of the CDR3: TGCGCCAGCAGCTTGGCCGCGTGGGGAAACACCGGGGAGCTGTTTTTT. Translated: CASSLAAWGNTGELFF.

Only a few counts were recorded for this clonotype. The chain combines TRBV9 with TRBJ2-2; maybe TRBD2 (5 bases). The germline CDR1 and CDR2 sequences are SGDLS and YYNGEE. V lost 0 bases and J lost 2, with 14 bases in between. There are 17 residues in the CDR3. CDR3 loop: CASSVESSGTNTGELFF. CDR3 nucleotides: TGTGCCAGCAGCGTAGAGTCCAGCGGAACTAACACCGGGGAGCTGTTTTTT.

In this sample, this clonotype turned up a few times. V usage is TRBV3-1 and J usage is TRBJ1-1; TRBD1 might be the D (6 bases). CDR1 LGHDT and CDR2 YNNKEL come from the germline V gene (reference sequence). The CDR3 has 17 amino acids. Trimming shortened V by 1 base and J by 0 bases, and 15 bases separated the two germline ends. The CDR3 protein is CASSQAIPGDVNTEAFF. Here the CDR3 DNA reads TGTGCCAGCAGCCAAGCGATTCCAGGGGACGTGAACACTGAAGCTTTCTTT.

Remarks on this clonotype: At one end the junction does not follow the germline gene, possibly because of a read error. The gene calls are TRBV7-9 and TRBJ2-1, with D hard to call. CDR3 length: 12 amino acids. Germline CDR1 is SEHNR and CDR2 is FQNEAQ (reference sequence). For the CDR3, the DNA is TGTTCCAGCAGCTTGACTGGCTATGAGCAGTTCTTC. Residues: CSSSLTGYEQFF.